The rows below give T cell receptor beta chains drawn from one sample of a study of blood T cell repertoires in COVID-19. Produced via immunoSEQ multiplex PCR; TCRdb's table is partial and in-frame only. The sample lists approximately 350,000 clones; more than 70% were seen once. The specimen sequenced was peripheral blood. The receptor set was obtained from a man aged 30 to 39 with active or convalescent COVID-19. Both conserved end residues are part of each CDR3. The D gene is left open where the match is weak. Where a row states a size, it is once, few, many or the class of an expanded clone; other rows omit it.

D	size	V	J	DNA	CDR3
.	.	TRBV11-2	TRBJ1-1	TGTGCCAGCAGCATAACAGGGAGCACTGAAGCTTTCTTT	CASSITGSTEAFF
TRBD1	few	TRBV6-6	TRBJ1-6	TGTGCCAGCAGTTCGGGACAGATTAATTCACCCCTCCACTTT	CASSSGQINSPLHF
TRBD1	.	TRBV7-2	TRBJ1-4	TGTGCCAGCAGCTACCAGGCAACACAGGGGGAAAAACTGTTTTTT	CASSYQATQGEKLFF
TRBD2	.	TRBV7-2	TRBJ2-2	TGTGCCAGCACCACTAGGACTAGCGGTAACACCGGGGAGCTGTTTTTT	CASTTRTSGNTGELFF
TRBD2	.	TRBV4-1	TRBJ2-1	TGCGCCAGCAGCCAAGAGGGTTTCCTAGCGGGAGAGAATGAGCAGTTCTTC	CASSQEGFLAGENEQFF
TRBD2	.	TRBV24-1	TRBJ2-5	TGTGCCACCAGTGACAAGCGGACTAGCGGGAGCCAGGAGACCCAGTACTTC	CATSDKRTSGSQETQYF
TRBD2	.	TRBV11-2	TRBJ2-7	TGTGCCAGCAGCTTTACTAGCGGGGGGCGGGAGCAGTACTTC	CASSFTSGGREQYF
.	few	TRBV2	TRBJ1-6	TGTGCCAGCATGGGACTCAATGGGAATTCACCCCTCCACTTT	CASMGLNGNSPLHF
.	.	TRBV29-1	TRBJ2-1	TGCAGCGTCAGGACTGGGGGGAGCCCCTACAATGAGCAGTTCTTC	CSVRTGGSPYNEQFF
.	.	TRBV10-3	TRBJ2-2	TGTGCCATCACGAGGCCAGACGGGACCGGGGAGCTGTTTTTT	CAITRPDGTGELFF
.	.	TRBV7-2	TRBJ2-1	TGTGCCAGCAGCTTAGAAATAGCTAATGAGCAGTTCTTC	CASSLEIANEQFF
TRBD1	few	TRBV10-3	TRBJ1-5	TGTGCCGTCAGGGGGCTAGTCAATCAGCCCCAGCATTTT	CAVRGLVNQPQHF
TRBD2	.	TRBV24-1	TRBJ2-3	TGTGCCACCAGTGATTCAACGGGACTAGCGGCCCTCACAGATACGCAGTATTTT	CATSDSTGLAALTDTQYF
.	.	TRBV7-2	TRBJ2-2	TGTGCCAGCAGCCTAGACCCCGGCGGGACCGGGGAGCTGTTTTTT	CASSLDPGGTGELFF
TRBD2	.	TRBV7-7	TRBJ2-1	TGTGCCAGCAGCTCGAGACTAGCGGGGGGGCCCGATGAGCAGTTCTTC	CASSSRLAGGPDEQFF
TRBD1	.	TRBV11-2	TRBJ2-4	TGTGCCAGCAGCTCAATACAGGGGTTTGGCAAAAACATTCAGTACTTC	CASSSIQGFGKNIQYF
TRBD2	.	TRBV3-1/TRBV3-2	TRBJ2-1	TGTGCCAGCAGCCAGCCTAGCGGACGATACAATGAGCAGTTCTTC	CASSQPSGRYNEQFF
.	.	TRBV7-2	TRBJ2-2	TGTGCCAGCAGCGGACCCCGGGGTAGCGCCGGGGAGCTGTTTTTT	CASSGPRGSAGELFF
.	.	TRBV6-5	TRBJ1-4	TGTGCCAGCAGTATTCACAGGGTGGGATCTAAACTGTTTTTT	CASSIHRVGSKLFF
.	.	TRBV11-1	TRBJ1-2	TGTGCCAGCAGCTTAGAGGGGGATTTCGCGGGCTACACCTTC	CASSLEGDFAGYTF
.	.	TRBV28	TRBJ1-1	TGTGCCACCCTATCTTCTACCACTGAAGCTTTCTTT	CATLSSTTEAFF
TRBD2	.	TRBV14	TRBJ2-7	TGTGCCAGCAGCCAAGTCGGGGCTAGCGGGATGGGGCAGTACTTC	CASSQVGASGMGQYF
.	.	TRBV24-1	TRBJ1-5	TGTGCCACCAGTGATTTGCAGCGGCACAGGGACCAGCCCCAGCATTTT	CATSDLQRHRDQPQHF
TRBD2	.	TRBV5-1	TRBJ2-3	TGCGCCAGCAGCTTGGCCGGAGCGGGAGGTACCACAGATACGCAGTATTTT	CASSLAGAGGTTDTQYF
TRBD1	.	TRBV5-6	TRBJ1-3	TGTGCCAGCAGCTTGGGCGACAGGGGTCACACCATATATTTT	CASSLGDRGHTIYF
.	.	TRBV9	TRBJ1-1	TGTGCCAGCAGCGTAGCTCTTGAGGGCACTGAAGCTTTCTTT	CASSVALEGTEAFF
.	.	TRBV7-2	TRBJ1-4	TGTGCCAGCAGCTTAAGGAGCTTCAATGAAAAACTGTTTTTT	CASSLRSFNEKLFF
TRBD1	.	TRBV28	TRBJ1-4	TGTGCCAGCAGTTGGCCGGGACAGGGTCATGAAAAACTGTTTTTT	CASSWPGQGHEKLFF
TRBD2	.	TRBV9	TRBJ2-3	TGTGCCAGCAGCGAAGAGCGGGAGCTGTTCGCAGATACGCAGTATTTT	CASSEERELFADTQYF
TRBD1	.	TRBV19	TRBJ1-5	TGTGCCAGTATGGACAGGGGACTTAATCAGCCCCAGCATTTT	CASMDRGLNQPQHF
TRBD1	once	TRBV2	TRBJ1-1	TGTGCCAGGGGGGGACAGTCTGAAGCTTTCTTT	CARGGQSEAFF
.	.	TRBV4-2	TRBJ2-1	TGTGCCAGCAGCCAAGCTAGTCTCCTCAATGAGCAGTTCTTC	CASSQASLLNEQFF
TRBD2	medium-sized	TRBV30	TRBJ2-3	TGTGCCTGGAGTGTGGGAGCGGGAGGGCCGGGCACAGATACGCAGTATTTT	CAWSVGAGGPGTDTQYF
.	few	TRBV7-2	TRBJ2-2	TGTGCCAGCAGCTTAGCGCGGGACGCCGGGGAGCTGTTTTTT	CASSLARDAGELFF
.	once	TRBV4-2	TRBJ1-5	TGTGCCAGCAGCCAAGAAATCGTAGGCCTGCAGGGGAATCAGCCCCAGCATTTT	CASSQEIVGLQGNQPQHF
.	.	TRBV7-9	TRBJ1-1	TGTGCCAGCTGGGGGGTGGAAGCTTTCTTT	CASWGVEAFF
.	few	TRBV7-8	TRBJ1-1	TGTGCCAGCAGCGCAAGGACACCTTCGAACACTGAAGCTTTCTTT	CASSARTPSNTEAFF
.	.	TRBV19	TRBJ1-5	TGTGCCAGTAGTCAACCCCCTTTCGGGGTTGCGCCCCAGCATTTT	CASSQPPFGVAPQHF
TRBD2	.	TRBV6-2/TRBV6-3	TRBJ2-7	TGTGCCAGCAGTTCGAGGGGAGGGAAGATCGGCGAGCAGTACTTC	CASSSRGGKIGEQYF
.	.	TRBV9	TRBJ1-2	TGTGCCAGCAGCGTTGACCCGCAGGGCGTCTATGGCTACACCTTC	CASSVDPQGVYGYTF
.	once	TRBV5-1	TRBJ1-5	TGCGCCAGCAGCTTTGGCGGGCTAGGTCAGCCCCAGCATTTT	CASSFGGLGQPQHF
.	.	TRBV12-3/TRBV12-4	TRBJ1-6	TGTGCCAGCAGTTTCTCGGGCGGGCGGCCCCTCCACTTT	CASSFSGGRPLHF
.	.	TRBV5-6	TRBJ1-2	TGTGCCAGCAGCTTGGGAGGGGGTGAGAACTATGGCTACACCTTC	CASSLGGGENYGYTF
TRBD1	.	TRBV7-2	TRBJ1-1	TGTGCCAGCACCCTGAAGATGGGACAGGAAAACACTGAAGCTTTCTTT	CASTLKMGQENTEAFF
.	.	TRBV9	TRBJ1-2	TGTGCCAGCAGCGTAGAGGGGCGAGGCTACACCTTC	CASSVEGRGYTF
TRBD1	.	TRBV29-1	TRBJ1-1	TGCAGCGCCTCGGGACAGGGGGCAGGAACTGAAGCTTTCTTT	CSASGQGAGTEAFF
.	few	TRBV18	TRBJ1-2	TGTGCCAGCTCACCACCGGGGCAGGGCAACGGCTACACCTTC	CASSPPGQGNGYTF
.	.	TRBV3-1/TRBV3-2	TRBJ2-7	TGTGCCAGCAGCCAAGGGCTTGCCTACGAGCAGTACTTC	CASSQGLAYEQYF
.	once	TRBV28	TRBJ2-2	TGTGCCAGCAGTCCCCCGGGGACTTCGAACACCGGGGAGCTGTTTTTT	CASSPPGTSNTGELFF